The 9 T cell receptor beta chains below were found in one sample sequenced in a study of post-analysis software for immune sequencing data. Study conclusions and caveats: Patients carried a handful of TRBV segments more frequently than controls did, and TRBV5-6, TRBV5-1 and TRBV20-1 were among them.

No cognate antigen is known for these TCRs. Every TCR beta cDNA library bore unique molecular identifiers. MiXCR, applied by TCRdb to the PCR reads, yields one record per CDR3 protein. The sample records roughly 400,000 distinct CDR3 sequences, 39% being singletons. The sequencing input was blood. The receptors here all came from a girl under 10 years old with multiple sclerosis.

The chain links TRBV25-1 to TRBJ1-2, with a weak D call TRBD1 (5 bases). CDR3 length: 12 amino acids. V lost 6 bases, J lost 4 bases, and 9 bases lay in between. Germline CDR1 MGHDK, CDR2 SYGVNS. The CDR3: CASRGGGYGYTF. The CDR3 nucleotides are TGTGCCAGCAGGGGGGGTGGCTATGGCTACACCTTC.

This clonotype was detected a few times. The rearrangement links TRBV6-6 to TRBJ2-4; 13 bases align to TRBD2. The J call may be faulty, since TRBJ2-7 better matches the DNA end. The CDR3 runs to 16 residues. Germline-derived CDR1 and CDR2 are MNHNY and SVGAGI (reference sequence). CDR3 loop: CASSYSLAGGPLEQYF. The CDR3 coding sequence is TGTGCCAGCAGTTACTCACTAGCGGGAGGGCCGCTCGAGCAGTACTTC.

The table lists this clonotype with many counts. The V call is TRBV4-2, the J call TRBJ1-4, with D perhaps matching TRBD1 (6 bases). This CDR3 is built from 18 residues. Deletions cut 1 base from V and 6 bases from J, with 21 bases between. CDR1 and CDR2 (germline): LGHNA, YNFKEQ. In nucleotides, the CDR3 is TGTGCCAGCAGCCAAGCCCTTCCCGGGGGACATCGGCATGAAAAACTGTTTTTT. This gives the protein CASSQALPGGHRHEKLFF.

About this clonotype itself: At one end the junction does not follow the germline gene, possibly because of a read error. This chain uses TRBV5-1 with TRBJ1-4, with 7 bases identical to TRBD1. The CDR3 covers 16 residues. Germline CDR1 reads SGHRS; CDR2 reads YFSETQ. The CDR3 loop is CASSGGTEPTNEKPFF. The CDR3 coding sequence is TGCGCCAGCAGCGGAGGGACAGAGCCAACTAATGAAAAACCGTTTTTT.

The V gene is TRBV6-2 or TRBV6-3, the J gene TRBJ2-1; 7 bases match TRBD2. Per the germline V gene, CDR1 is MNHEY and CDR2 is SVGEGT. The J segment lost 3 bases and the V segment lost 7 bases, leaving 12 bases of the junction unmatched. The CDR3 is made up of 16 amino acids. The CDR3, as DNA: TGTGCCAGCAAGCGGCTGGGGGGGGAGGTCTACAATGAGCAGTTCTTC. This encodes CASKRLGGEVYNEQFF.

This clonotype was counted once. The chain couples TRBV6-4 to TRBJ2-1; 10 bases are shared with TRBD1. The CDR3 is 15 amino acids. Germline lookup yields CDR1 MRHNA and CDR2 SNTAGT. V lost 3 bases to trimming and J lost 5 bases; unmatched junction nucleotides: 4. The CDR3 is CASSEDRGHNNEQFF. The CDR3 bases are TGTGCCAGCAGTGAAGACAGGGGGCATAACAATGAGCAGTTCTTC.

This clonotype has a single count. The V call is TRBV11-2, the J call TRBJ2-7, with D maybe TRBD1 (6 bases). Trimming took 5 bases from V and 3 from J, leaving 11 bases between them. The germline V gene has CDR1 SGHAT and CDR2 FQNNGV. This CDR3 region has 13 residues. In nucleotides, the CDR3 is TGTGCCAGCAGCCAAACAGGGTACTACGAGCAGTACTTC. Translation: CASSQTGYYEQYF.

The chain couples TRBV9 to TRBJ2-5; 8 bases fit TRBD2. Unmatched junction bases numbered 18, after V lost 3 bases and J lost 5 bases. The CDR3 sequence is 18 residues long. Germline V gene lookup returns CDR1 SGDLS and CDR2 YYNGEE. CDR3 region: CASSAHPPDGTSRETQYF. CDR3 coding DNA: TGTGCCAGCAGCGCACACCCCCCGGACGGGACTAGTAGGGAGACCCAGTACTTC.

There are a few counts of this clonotype. The chain is built from TRBV27 and TRBJ2-7, with a tentative D call TRBD1 (6 bases). CDR3 length: 14 amino acids. The V gene lost 3 bases and the J gene lost 4 bases, with 13 bases spanning the gap. Germline CDR1 MNHEY, CDR2 SMNVEV (reference sequence). As DNA, the CDR3 is TGTGCCAGCAGTTTCGCATTACAGGGATACGAGCAGTACTTC. Translated: CASSFALQGYEQYF.